These T cell receptor beta chains were read from a single sample in a study of human T cells and chemical hapten exposure. TCRdb re-derived calls from the RACE reads in MiXCR, one entry per CDR3 protein. This table has some 380,000 distinct CDR3 sequences, 4.8% appearing once. The sequences come from whole blood, collected in connection with sensitization to the hapten diphenylcyclopropenone (DPC). These receptors originate from a woman between 45 and 65 years old with alopecia areata. Some clones in this sample may be carry-over from other donors' samples. CDR3s include the opening cysteine and the closing phenylalanine or tryptophan. A D gene is named only where the DNA matches it firmly. Only some rows state a clone size, as once, few, many or a class for expanded clones.

j_call: TRBJ2-3; d_call: .; clone_size: many; v_call: TRBV5-4; cdr3_nt: TGTGCCAGCAGCTTGGATGACACAGATACGCAGTATTTT; cdr3_aa: CASSLDDTDTQYF
j_call: TRBJ2-5; d_call: .; clone_size: many; v_call: TRBV5-4; cdr3_nt: TGTGCCAGCAGCTTGGCTAGCAGCCAAGAGACCCAGTACTTC; cdr3_aa: CASSLASSQETQYF
j_call: TRBJ2-3; d_call: TRBD2; clone_size: .; v_call: TRBV9; cdr3_nt: TGTGCCAGCAGCACGGGACTAGCGGGGGGGCTGGTAGATACGCAGTATTTT; cdr3_aa: CASSTGLAGGLVDTQYF
j_call: TRBJ1-5; d_call: .; clone_size: .; v_call: TRBV20-1; cdr3_nt: TGCAGTGCTAGCGGGCTAGGCAATCAGCCCCAGCATTTT; cdr3_aa: CSASGLGNQPQHF
j_call: TRBJ2-1; d_call: .; clone_size: many; v_call: TRBV4-1; cdr3_nt: TGCGCCAGCAGCCCAAGGGTAAGCGGGTACAATGAGCAGTTCTTC; cdr3_aa: CASSPRVSGYNEQFF
j_call: TRBJ2-5; d_call: .; clone_size: many; v_call: TRBV12-3/TRBV12-4; cdr3_nt: TGTGCCAGCAGTTTGCCCCAGCTCCCAGAGACCCAGTACTTC; cdr3_aa: CASSLPQLPETQYF
j_call: TRBJ2-3; d_call: .; clone_size: many; v_call: TRBV6-1; cdr3_nt: TGTGCCAGCAGATCGAACTATGGAGATACGCAGTATTTT; cdr3_aa: CASRSNYGDTQYF
j_call: TRBJ1-3; d_call: .; clone_size: .; v_call: TRBV7-8; cdr3_nt: TGTGCCAGCAGCCCTCCCGGGACGTCTGGAAACACCATATATTTT; cdr3_aa: CASSPPGTSGNTIYF
j_call: TRBJ2-2; d_call: .; clone_size: many; v_call: TRBV20-1; cdr3_nt: TGCAGTGCTAGCGGGGGTATCCGAACCGGGGAGCTGTTTTTT; cdr3_aa: CSASGGIRTGELFF
j_call: TRBJ1-6; d_call: .; clone_size: few; v_call: TRBV13; cdr3_nt: TGTGCCAGCAGCTTAGGCAGGAATAATTCACCCCTCCACTTT; cdr3_aa: CASSLGRNNSPLHF
j_call: TRBJ1-1; d_call: .; clone_size: many; v_call: TRBV12-3/TRBV12-4; cdr3_nt: TGTGCCAGCAGTAAAAGGACTGAAGCTTTCTTT; cdr3_aa: CASSKRTEAFF
j_call: TRBJ2-1; d_call: .; clone_size: few; v_call: TRBV7-3; cdr3_nt: TGTGCCAGCAGCTCCGGAGGGGGCTCTTACAATGAGCAGTTCTTC; cdr3_aa: CASSSGGGSYNEQFF
j_call: TRBJ2-1; d_call: .; clone_size: few; v_call: TRBV20-1; cdr3_nt: TGCAGTGCCGAAACTCTCGGGGGCTCCTACAATGAGCAGTTCTTC; cdr3_aa: CSAETLGGSYNEQFF
j_call: TRBJ2-5; d_call: .; clone_size: few; v_call: TRBV5-1; cdr3_nt: TGCGCCAGCAGCTTGCCCTTAAACCGGGTCCAAGAGACCCAGTACTTC; cdr3_aa: CASSLPLNRVQETQYF
j_call: TRBJ1-2; d_call: TRBD1; clone_size: once; v_call: TRBV29-1; cdr3_nt: TGCAGCGGGAGACAGGGGGCCTATGGCTACACCTTC; cdr3_aa: CSGRQGAYGYTF
j_call: TRBJ1-6; d_call: TRBD1; clone_size: many; v_call: TRBV6-5; cdr3_nt: TGTGCCAGCAGTTACACCCCAGGGACAGGGGTCTATAATTCACCCCTCCACTTT; cdr3_aa: CASSYTPGTGVYNSPLHF
j_call: TRBJ1-4; d_call: .; clone_size: many; v_call: TRBV7-9; cdr3_nt: TGTGCCAGCAGTCGGGGTAATGAAAAACTGTTTTTT; cdr3_aa: CASSRGNEKLFF
j_call: TRBJ2-1; d_call: .; clone_size: many; v_call: TRBV29-1; cdr3_nt: TGCAGCGTTGAGTACAGGGTTTTGAATGAGCAGTTCTTC; cdr3_aa: CSVEYRVLNEQFF
j_call: TRBJ1-1; d_call: .; clone_size: many; v_call: TRBV20-1; cdr3_nt: TGCAGTGCTAGGGGTGACCAGGGGCCCACTGAAGCTTTCTTT; cdr3_aa: CSARGDQGPTEAFF
j_call: TRBJ2-1; d_call: .; clone_size: many; v_call: TRBV5-1; cdr3_nt: TGCGCCAGCAGCTTGCCGGGGGATGAGCAGTTCTTC; cdr3_aa: CASSLPGDEQFF
j_call: TRBJ2-3; d_call: .; clone_size: .; v_call: TRBV6-2/TRBV6-3; cdr3_nt: TGTGCCAGCAGTTACCCGGGGTCCCTCCGCAGAGATACGCAGTATTTT; cdr3_aa: CASSYPGSLRRDTQYF
j_call: TRBJ1-4; d_call: .; clone_size: many; v_call: TRBV28; cdr3_nt: TGTGCCAGCAGCTTAACAGGGAAGAATGAAAAACTGTTTTTT; cdr3_aa: CASSLTGKNEKLFF
j_call: TRBJ1-2; d_call: .; clone_size: many; v_call: TRBV28; cdr3_nt: TGTGCCAGCCGTTCAGGGCTGGGTGGCTACACCTTC; cdr3_aa: CASRSGLGGYTF
j_call: TRBJ1-4; d_call: TRBD1; clone_size: many; v_call: TRBV7-2; cdr3_nt: TGTGCCAGCAGCATGCAGGGGGCTTATAATGAAAAACTGTTTTTT; cdr3_aa: CASSMQGAYNEKLFF
j_call: TRBJ2-2; d_call: TRBD1; clone_size: many; v_call: TRBV29-1; cdr3_nt: TGCAGCGTTATGGGACAGGGGGCCCGGGGACAGAACACCGGGGAGCTGTTTTTT; cdr3_aa: CSVMGQGARGQNTGELFF
j_call: TRBJ1-5; d_call: .; clone_size: few; v_call: TRBV20-1; cdr3_nt: TGCAGTGCTAGAGAGGTAATAGGGAATCAGCCCCAGCATTTT; cdr3_aa: CSAREVIGNQPQHF
j_call: TRBJ1-5; d_call: .; clone_size: many; v_call: TRBV6-1; cdr3_nt: TGTGCCAGCAGTGAAGACCCTTTTAGCAATCAGCCCCAGCATTTT; cdr3_aa: CASSEDPFSNQPQHF
j_call: TRBJ1-1; d_call: .; clone_size: many; v_call: TRBV29-1; cdr3_nt: TGCAGCGTTCCGGGAGGCACTGAAGCTTTCTTT; cdr3_aa: CSVPGGTEAFF
j_call: TRBJ1-5; d_call: .; clone_size: .; v_call: TRBV7-9; cdr3_nt: TGTGCCAGCAGCTCCTATCAGGGGATCGGCAGCAATCAGCCCCGGCATTTT; cdr3_aa: CASSSYQGIGSNQPRHF
j_call: TRBJ2-6; d_call: .; clone_size: .; v_call: TRBV4-1; cdr3_nt: TGCGCCAGCAGCCAAGGGCTGGAACTCTCTGGGGCCAACGTCCTGACTTTC; cdr3_aa: CASSQGLELSGANVLTF
j_call: TRBJ1-2; d_call: .; clone_size: many; v_call: TRBV3-1; cdr3_nt: TGTGCCAGCAGCCAAGGGGGACAATTCTATGGCTACACCTTC; cdr3_aa: CASSQGGQFYGYTF
j_call: TRBJ1-5; d_call: .; clone_size: many; v_call: TRBV20-1; cdr3_nt: TGCAGTGCCACTGAGGACAGCAATCAGCCCCAGCATTTT; cdr3_aa: CSATEDSNQPQHF
j_call: TRBJ2-3; d_call: .; clone_size: many; v_call: TRBV15; cdr3_nt: TGTGCCACCAGCGAAGAAATCCCCACAGATACGCAGTATTTT; cdr3_aa: CATSEEIPTDTQYF
j_call: TRBJ2-3; d_call: TRBD2; clone_size: few; v_call: TRBV7-3; cdr3_nt: TGTGCCAGCAGCTTCCCTAGCGGGGGAGGAACAGATACGCAGTATTTT; cdr3_aa: CASSFPSGGGTDTQYF
j_call: TRBJ2-3; d_call: .; clone_size: many; v_call: TRBV5-1; cdr3_nt: TGCGCCAGCAGCTTGGCCGACTCCAGGACAGATACGCAGTATTTT; cdr3_aa: CASSLADSRTDTQYF
j_call: TRBJ2-1; d_call: .; clone_size: many; v_call: TRBV7-9; cdr3_nt: TGTGCCAGCCTGGGCACCAATGAGCAGTTCTTC; cdr3_aa: CASLGTNEQFF
j_call: TRBJ1-2; d_call: .; clone_size: .; v_call: TRBV20-1; cdr3_nt: TGCAGTGCTACCCTGCAGGAGCCTAACTATGGCTACACCTTC; cdr3_aa: CSATLQEPNYGYTF
j_call: TRBJ1-1; d_call: TRBD1; clone_size: many; v_call: TRBV20-1; cdr3_nt: TGCAGTGCTAGAGATTTGGCCCAGGGGGGCGCGGACACTGAAGCTTTCTTT; cdr3_aa: CSARDLAQGGADTEAFF
j_call: TRBJ1-2; d_call: TRBD1; clone_size: .; v_call: TRBV6-1; cdr3_nt: TGTGCCAGCAGTGAAATGGCAGCAGGGGGTGCCGGCTACACCTTC; cdr3_aa: CASSEMAAGGAGYTF
j_call: TRBJ2-7; d_call: TRBD2; clone_size: many; v_call: TRBV6-2/TRBV6-3; cdr3_nt: TGTGCCTCCAAAACGCCACGGTCCGGGACTACCATCTCCTACGAGCAGTACTTC; cdr3_aa: CASKTPRSGTTISYEQYF
j_call: TRBJ1-1; d_call: .; clone_size: many; v_call: TRBV6-5; cdr3_nt: TGTGCCAGCAGTTACTCAGACAGGCTTGACACTGAAGCTTTCTTT; cdr3_aa: CASSYSDRLDTEAFF
j_call: TRBJ2-1; d_call: .; clone_size: many; v_call: TRBV2; cdr3_nt: TGTGCCACCCGGCGACTCTACCCCAATGAGCAGTTCTTC; cdr3_aa: CATRRLYPNEQFF
j_call: TRBJ1-5; d_call: .; clone_size: .; v_call: TRBV24-1; cdr3_nt: TGTGCCACCAGTCTACAGGGAGGTCAGCCCCAGCATTTT; cdr3_aa: CATSLQGGQPQHF
j_call: TRBJ1-6; d_call: .; clone_size: many; v_call: TRBV2; cdr3_nt: TGTGCCAGCAGTCCATTCACCTCCTATAATTCACCCCTCCACTTT; cdr3_aa: CASSPFTSYNSPLHF
j_call: TRBJ1-5; d_call: TRBD1; clone_size: many; v_call: TRBV7-8; cdr3_nt: TGTGCCAGCAGCTTCACGGTGTGGACAGGGTCCAATCAGCCCCAGCATTTT; cdr3_aa: CASSFTVWTGSNQPQHF
j_call: TRBJ2-1; d_call: TRBD2; clone_size: .; v_call: TRBV5-1; cdr3_nt: TGCGCCAGCAGCACGACTAGCGGGATCTACAATGAGCAGTTCTTC; cdr3_aa: CASSTTSGIYNEQFF
j_call: TRBJ2-3; d_call: .; clone_size: many; v_call: TRBV12-3/TRBV12-4; cdr3_nt: TGTGCCAGCAGGGCCTCTGAGAATACGCAGTATTTT; cdr3_aa: CASRASENTQYF
j_call: TRBJ2-3; d_call: TRBD1; clone_size: few; v_call: TRBV14; cdr3_nt: TGTGCCAGCAGCCACAGACAGGGGCCCCATACGCAGTATTTT; cdr3_aa: CASSHRQGPHTQYF
j_call: TRBJ2-3; d_call: TRBD2; clone_size: few; v_call: TRBV20-1; cdr3_nt: TGCAGTGCTAGTTTCGGGGGGACTGAGGATACGCAGTATTTT; cdr3_aa: CSASFGGTEDTQYF